Below are 14 T cell receptor beta chains sequenced from a single sample in a study of blood T cell repertoires in COVID-19. TCRdb's table, derived via immunoSEQ multiplex PCR, lists solely in-frame clones and lacks some. The table has about 380,000 clones, roughly 86% seen once. Sequencing was performed on PBMCs or T cells enriched from blood (not recorded which). All receptors derive from a man in his thirties or forties who had recovered from COVID-19.

The J gene is TRBJ1-4, the V gene TRBV4-1; TRBD1 matches at 9 bases. The CDR3 has 17 residues. Germline assignment: CDR1 MGHRA and CDR2 YSYEKL. The J segment lost 0 bases and the V segment lost 5 bases, leaving 7 bases of the junction unmatched. The CDR3 DNA follows: TGCGCCAGCAGCGAAAACAGGGGGCGGGCAACTAATGAAAAACTGTTTTTT. This sequence encodes CASSENRGRATNEKLFF.

In regard to this clone: The same CDR3 arises from other DNA sequences in this sample as well. V and J are TRBV2 and TRBJ2-5; 9 bases line up with TRBD1. The V segment lost 6 bases and the J segment 5 bases; nucleotides outside the gene matches: 7. The CDR3 spans 14 residues. The germline V gene has CDR1 SNHLY and CDR2 FYNNEI. The CDR3 reads CASSLQGAGETQYF. The CDR3 DNA is TGTGCCAGCAGCTTACAGGGGGCTGGGGAGACCCAGTACTTC.

Remarks on this clone: The sample contains more than one DNA sequence encoding this CDR3. The V call is TRBV9, the J call TRBJ1-3; 7 bases are a match to TRBD1. CDR3 length equals 14 residues. Germline V gene lookup returns CDR1 SGDLS and CDR2 YYNGEE. V lost 1 base, J lost 2 bases, and 0 bases stayed unmatched. CDR3 DNA: TGTGCCAGCAGCGTAACAGGGGCTGGAAACACCATATATTTT. Translating gives CASSVTGAGNTIYF.

This clone was seen only once. This chain uses TRBV12-5 with TRBJ1-6, with 7 bases identical to TRBD1. Per germline, CDR1 LGHNT and CDR2 FRNRAP. Trimming at V came to 5 bases and at J to 9 bases, leaving 7 bases not matched to a gene. The CDR3 has 14 amino acids. This CDR3 reads CASGLGQATSPLHF. CDR3 DNA: TGTGCTAGTGGTCTTGGACAGGCCACTTCACCCCTCCACTTT.

This clone ranks as medium-sized. V gene TRBV11-1 combines with J gene TRBJ1-1; D may be TRBD1 (5 bases). The CDR3 is 16 residues long. V lost 5 bases and J 0 bases, leaving 16 bases between the germline ends. Germline V gives CDR1 SGHAT, CDR2 FQDESV (reference sequence). CDR3 amino acids: CASSPWRGGLNTEAFF. The CDR3 DNA reads as TGTGCCAGCAGCCCGTGGAGGGGAGGTTTGAACACTGAAGCTTTCTTT.

The J gene is TRBJ1-4, the V gene TRBV5-1, with 8 bases aligning to TRBD1. Germline CDR1 SGHRS, CDR2 YFSETQ. The CDR3 extends over 16 amino acids. Unmatched junction bases numbered 12, after V lost 4 bases and J lost 7 bases. CDR3 nucleotides: TGCGCCAGCAGCAGAACAGGGGGAGATTGGTCTGAAAAACTGTTTTTT. Its translation is CASSRTGGDWSEKLFF.

The CDR3 is CASSRDLDTYQETQYF. Here the CDR3 DNA reads TGTGCCAGCAGCCGAGACCTTGACACGTACCAAGAGACCCAGTACTTC. The chain joins TRBV3-1 (or the pseudogene TRBV3-2) to TRBJ2-5; D gene uncertain. Trimming took off 4 bases at V and 0 bases at J, with 15 bases between the two ends. The CDR3 spans 16 residues. Germline V gene sequence: CDR1 LGHDT, CDR2 YNNKEL (reference sequence).

A single count supports this clone. The rearrangement joins TRBV2 to TRBJ2-1; 7 nucleotides align to TRBD1. V trimming: 6 bases; J trimming: 8 bases; junction bases outside the gene matches: 16. CDR3 length: 16 residues. Germline V gene lookup returns CDR1 SNHLY and CDR2 FYNNEI. The CDR3 DNA follows: TGTGCCAGCAGAGGGGGCCCCGTACGTCCCCCACATGAGCAGTTCTTC. It specifies CASRGGPVRPPHEQFF.

V gene TRBV2 combines with J gene TRBJ1-2, with a weak D call TRBD1 (5 bases). The germline CDR1 and CDR2 sequences are SNHLY and FYNNEI. Trimming shortened V by 5 bases and J by 8 bases, and 12 bases separated the two germline ends. This CDR3 has 12 residues. The DNA of the CDR3 is TGTGCCAGCAGTATAAGGCAGGGAGGCTACACCTTC. Residues: CASSIRQGGYTF. The full variable domain, rest sourced from reference TRBV2 and TRBJ1-2, is EPEVTQTPSHQVTQMGQEVILRCVPISNHLYFYWYRQILGQKVEFLVSFYNNEISEKSEIFDDQFSVERPDGSNFTLKIRSTKLEDSAMYFCASSIRQGGYTFGSGTRLTVV.

This chain links TRBV19 with TRBJ1-2; perhaps TRBD1 as D (5 bases). The V gene's germline CDR1 is LNHDA and CDR2 SQIVND (reference sequence). The CDR3 contains 14 residues. Trimming stripped 9 bases from V and 4 bases from J, with 18 bases between. The DNA of the CDR3 is TGTGCCAGCACCAGGGTGGGTTCCCTCTATGGCTACACCTTC. Translation: CASTRVGSLYGYTF. Looking up the rest from reference TRBV19 and TRBJ1-2 gives the full variable domain: DGGITQSPKYLFRKEGQNVTLSCEQNLNHDAMYWYRQDPGQGLRLIYYSQIVNDFQKGDIAEGYSVSREKKESFPLTVTSAQKNPTAFYLCASTRVGSLYGYTFGSGTRLTVV.

In its sample, this clone was seen a few times. The chain recombines TRBV14 with TRBJ1-2, with a weak D call TRBD1 (5 bases). CDR1 SGHDN and CDR2 FVKESK come from the germline V gene. V was shortened by 4 bases and J by 3 bases, with 18 bases between the two germline ends. CDR3 length equals 16 residues. The CDR3 nucleotides read TGTGCCAGCAGCCGCGACCAGGGAATTGCAGACTATGGCTACACCTTC. This sequence encodes CASSRDQGIADYGYTF.

The chain recombines TRBV6-5 with TRBJ2-7, with TRBD2 matching 7 bases. The CDR3 is 13 amino acids. Germline CDR1 MNHEY, CDR2 SVGAGI. The V gene end was trimmed by 6 bases and the J gene end by 2 bases; junction bases not matched to a gene: 4. The CDR3 DNA reads as TGTGCCAGCAGCGCCGGGACTACCTACGAGCAGTACTTC. Protein product: CASSAGTTYEQYF.

This rearrangement joins TRBV29-1 to TRBJ2-7; the match to TRBD2 covers 7 bases. This CDR3 has 12 residues. The trim removed 2 bases at V and 4 bases at J, leaving 2 bases unmatched. The V gene's germline CDR1 is SQVTM and CDR2 ANQGSEA. For the CDR3, the DNA is TGCAGCGTTGAAAAGGGACTATACGAGCAGTACTTC. It codes for CSVEKGLYEQYF.

The gene calls are TRBV27 and TRBJ2-5, with 12 bases aligning to TRBD2. The germline V gene encodes CDR1 MNHEY and CDR2 SMNVEV (reference sequence). V shed 6 bases and J 5 bases; nucleotides not matched to a gene: 13. The CDR3 length is 17 residues. CDR3 nucleotides: TGTGCCAGCAGCCCTCGGACTAGCGGGGCCGCATGGGAGACCCAGTACTTC. As protein: CASSPRTSGAAWETQYF.